This T cell receptor (beta chain) comes out of a study of vaccination and CD4 T cells after COVID-19. Overall study: The convalescents included six males and four females, and among them two were Hispanic while seven were Caucasian. Two doses of either BNT162b2 or mRNA-1273 vaccine went to participants.

The sample's treatment: approximately 11-day PBMC culture with coronavirus spike peptide pools or control peptides (ViraFEST assay). The authors isolated CD4+ T cells by negative selection after 10 days of culture. Remarks on this clonotype: Its antigen is currently unknown.

Germline-derived CDR1 and CDR2 are MNHEY and SVGAGI. The CDR3 is 12 residues long. The V gene lost 2 bases and the J gene lost 8 bases, with 9 bases spanning the gap. Scientists ran DNA taken from cultured CD4+ T cells through the Oncomine TCR Beta short-read assay for sequencing. Genomic DNA extraction was carried out from cultured CD4+ T cells. TCRdb fed the PCR reads into MiXCR, producing one record per CDR3 protein. The table shows over 10,000 distinct CDR3 sequences, with around 47% occurring only once. The chain employs TRBV6-5 and TRBJ1-2, with D tentatively TRBD1 (5 bases). Sequencing was done on a sample of CD4+ T cells from blood, cultured in vitro. The receptor was derived from a human donor who had recovered from COVID-19. The CDR3 reads CASSYPEGGYTF. The CDR3 DNA follows: TGTGCCAGCAGTTACCCCGAGGGGGGCTACACCTTC.